This paragraph covers one T cell receptor (beta chain) sequence. Its antigen remains unknown. The data belong to a study of cytomegalovirus exposure and HLA in healthy donors. The study's findings and limits: It emerged from a later analysis that several of the most significant clusters appeared to be linked to common viral pathogens.

The germline gives CDR1 SGHVS, CDR2 FQNEAQ. CDR3 length: 15 amino acids. Trimming removed 4 bases from V and 7 bases from J; junction bases left unmatched: 4. Primers included in the PCR were 60 Vbeta and 13 Jbeta primers. Measured with immunoSEQ multiplex PCR; TCRdb has only the in-frame clones, and not every one. The sample has roughly 130,000 clones; 80% are singletons. This chain links TRBV7-8 with TRBJ2-2, with 12 bases identical to TRBD2. Sequencing was performed on PBMCs. The receptor's source is a male donor in good health and CMV-seronegative. CDR3 DNA sequence: TGTGCCAGCAGCTATCTAGCGGGGGGGAGCGGGGAGCTGTTTTTT. It codes for CASSYLAGGSGELFF.